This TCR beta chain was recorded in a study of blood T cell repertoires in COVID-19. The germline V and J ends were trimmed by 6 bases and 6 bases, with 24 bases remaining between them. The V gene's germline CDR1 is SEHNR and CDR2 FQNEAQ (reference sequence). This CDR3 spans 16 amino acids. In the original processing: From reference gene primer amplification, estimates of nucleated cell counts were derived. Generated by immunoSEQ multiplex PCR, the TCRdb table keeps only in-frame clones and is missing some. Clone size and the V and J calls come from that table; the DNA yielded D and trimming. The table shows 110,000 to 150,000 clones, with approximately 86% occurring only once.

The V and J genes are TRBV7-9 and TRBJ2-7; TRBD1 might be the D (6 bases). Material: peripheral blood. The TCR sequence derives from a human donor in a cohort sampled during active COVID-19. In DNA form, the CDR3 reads TGTGCCAGCAGTTCCCTGGGGGCCCTGGGGGTCCGCGAGCAGTACTTC. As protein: CASSSLGALGVREQYF.